This TCR beta chain emerged from a study of blood T cell repertoires in COVID-19. Study at large: Whether acute or convalescent, the COVID-19 samples came from the United States, Italy and Spain. The analysed material was cDNA or gDNA that came from T cells, B-cell-depleted T cells, or PBMCs.

Measured with immunoSEQ multiplex PCR; TCRdb has only the in-frame clones, and not every one. The data contain fewer than 120,000 clones, nearly 90% of them singletons. CDR1 and CDR2 from the germline V gene are SNHLY and FYNNEI. V lost 4 bases to trimming and J lost 4 bases; unmatched junction nucleotides: 17. CDR3 length: 20 residues. The rearrangement uses TRBV2 and TRBJ2-1, with 12 positions matching TRBD2. The sequenced sample consisted of peripheral blood. The TCR comes from a human donor in a cohort sampled during active COVID-19. CDR3 loop: CASSVRALPEGLAGYNEQFF. CDR3 DNA: TGTGCCAGCAGTGTTAGGGCCCTACCAGAAGGACTAGCGGGGTACAATGAGCAGTTCTTC.